This TCR beta chain was sequenced in a study of blood T cells in healthy people across ages. For the study at large: Per every two T cells, about one barcoded beta molecule was captured by template switching. Regarding the study as a whole: Unknown CMV status may confound age-related changes in expanded clones. Conclusively comparing naive with antigen-experienced cells was impossible with unsorted PBMCs.

In this sample, this clonotype turned up a few times. Its target is not known. The CDR3 spans 14 residues. V lost 7 bases and J lost 3, with 13 bases in between. CDR1 SQVTM and CDR2 ANQGSEA come from the germline V gene. Using a J-beta primer mix together with a sample-barcoded 5' primer, a second PCR was run for roughly 6 to 11 cycles. Via MiXCR, TCRdb re-called the 5' RACE reads, giving one row per CDR3 protein. The sample has some 750,000 distinct CDR3 sequences, about 24% seen once; the top ten hold roughly a fifth. The chain carries TRBV29-1 and TRBJ2-6; weak D call: TRBD1 (6 bases). This clonotype was obtained from a man aged 65 to 85 in good health. Sequencing was done on a sample of blood. In DNA form, the CDR3 reads TGCAGCGCAGATACAGGGTTTGGGGCCAACGTCCTGACTTTC. Translated: CSADTGFGANVLTF.